This TCR beta chain originates from a study of cytomegalovirus exposure and HLA in healthy donors. At the level of the study: Genotyping of under 500 donors showed that around 81% belonged to the Caucasian-associated ancestry cluster. Study-wide points: Altogether, more than 150 TCR beta chains were recorded as cytomegalovirus-associated.

This CDR3 region has 14 residues. Germline values: CDR1 SGDLS, CDR2 YYNGEE. The J segment lost 3 bases and the V segment lost 6 bases, leaving 4 bases of the junction unmatched. In the case of this clone: Its cognate antigen is unknown.

Nominal health characterized the donors when sampled, though unrecorded immune exposures were likely. PCR amplification relied on 60 Vbeta primers (plus 13 Jbeta primers). Data came from immunoSEQ multiplex PCR; TCRdb stores just in-frame clones and leaves some out. The sample consists of over 150,000 clones, 71% of them appearing once. This TCR was sampled from a woman in her thirties in good health and CMV-seronegative. Sequences were obtained from PBMCs. This chain links TRBV9 with TRBJ2-3, with 10 bases identical to TRBD1. The CDR3: CASNRDRGTDTQYF. In nucleotides, the CDR3 is TGTGCCAGCAACCGGGACAGGGGTACAGATACGCAGTATTTT.